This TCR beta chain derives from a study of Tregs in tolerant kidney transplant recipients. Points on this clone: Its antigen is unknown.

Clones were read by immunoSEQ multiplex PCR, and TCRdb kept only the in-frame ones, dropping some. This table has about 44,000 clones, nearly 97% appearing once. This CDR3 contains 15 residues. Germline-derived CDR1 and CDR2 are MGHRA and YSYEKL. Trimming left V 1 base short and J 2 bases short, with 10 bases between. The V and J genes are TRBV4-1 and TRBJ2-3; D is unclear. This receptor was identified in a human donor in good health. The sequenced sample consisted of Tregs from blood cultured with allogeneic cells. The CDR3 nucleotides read TGCGCCAGCAGCCAAGTGCGCGGATCCACAGATACGCAGTATTTT. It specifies CASSQVRGSTDTQYF.